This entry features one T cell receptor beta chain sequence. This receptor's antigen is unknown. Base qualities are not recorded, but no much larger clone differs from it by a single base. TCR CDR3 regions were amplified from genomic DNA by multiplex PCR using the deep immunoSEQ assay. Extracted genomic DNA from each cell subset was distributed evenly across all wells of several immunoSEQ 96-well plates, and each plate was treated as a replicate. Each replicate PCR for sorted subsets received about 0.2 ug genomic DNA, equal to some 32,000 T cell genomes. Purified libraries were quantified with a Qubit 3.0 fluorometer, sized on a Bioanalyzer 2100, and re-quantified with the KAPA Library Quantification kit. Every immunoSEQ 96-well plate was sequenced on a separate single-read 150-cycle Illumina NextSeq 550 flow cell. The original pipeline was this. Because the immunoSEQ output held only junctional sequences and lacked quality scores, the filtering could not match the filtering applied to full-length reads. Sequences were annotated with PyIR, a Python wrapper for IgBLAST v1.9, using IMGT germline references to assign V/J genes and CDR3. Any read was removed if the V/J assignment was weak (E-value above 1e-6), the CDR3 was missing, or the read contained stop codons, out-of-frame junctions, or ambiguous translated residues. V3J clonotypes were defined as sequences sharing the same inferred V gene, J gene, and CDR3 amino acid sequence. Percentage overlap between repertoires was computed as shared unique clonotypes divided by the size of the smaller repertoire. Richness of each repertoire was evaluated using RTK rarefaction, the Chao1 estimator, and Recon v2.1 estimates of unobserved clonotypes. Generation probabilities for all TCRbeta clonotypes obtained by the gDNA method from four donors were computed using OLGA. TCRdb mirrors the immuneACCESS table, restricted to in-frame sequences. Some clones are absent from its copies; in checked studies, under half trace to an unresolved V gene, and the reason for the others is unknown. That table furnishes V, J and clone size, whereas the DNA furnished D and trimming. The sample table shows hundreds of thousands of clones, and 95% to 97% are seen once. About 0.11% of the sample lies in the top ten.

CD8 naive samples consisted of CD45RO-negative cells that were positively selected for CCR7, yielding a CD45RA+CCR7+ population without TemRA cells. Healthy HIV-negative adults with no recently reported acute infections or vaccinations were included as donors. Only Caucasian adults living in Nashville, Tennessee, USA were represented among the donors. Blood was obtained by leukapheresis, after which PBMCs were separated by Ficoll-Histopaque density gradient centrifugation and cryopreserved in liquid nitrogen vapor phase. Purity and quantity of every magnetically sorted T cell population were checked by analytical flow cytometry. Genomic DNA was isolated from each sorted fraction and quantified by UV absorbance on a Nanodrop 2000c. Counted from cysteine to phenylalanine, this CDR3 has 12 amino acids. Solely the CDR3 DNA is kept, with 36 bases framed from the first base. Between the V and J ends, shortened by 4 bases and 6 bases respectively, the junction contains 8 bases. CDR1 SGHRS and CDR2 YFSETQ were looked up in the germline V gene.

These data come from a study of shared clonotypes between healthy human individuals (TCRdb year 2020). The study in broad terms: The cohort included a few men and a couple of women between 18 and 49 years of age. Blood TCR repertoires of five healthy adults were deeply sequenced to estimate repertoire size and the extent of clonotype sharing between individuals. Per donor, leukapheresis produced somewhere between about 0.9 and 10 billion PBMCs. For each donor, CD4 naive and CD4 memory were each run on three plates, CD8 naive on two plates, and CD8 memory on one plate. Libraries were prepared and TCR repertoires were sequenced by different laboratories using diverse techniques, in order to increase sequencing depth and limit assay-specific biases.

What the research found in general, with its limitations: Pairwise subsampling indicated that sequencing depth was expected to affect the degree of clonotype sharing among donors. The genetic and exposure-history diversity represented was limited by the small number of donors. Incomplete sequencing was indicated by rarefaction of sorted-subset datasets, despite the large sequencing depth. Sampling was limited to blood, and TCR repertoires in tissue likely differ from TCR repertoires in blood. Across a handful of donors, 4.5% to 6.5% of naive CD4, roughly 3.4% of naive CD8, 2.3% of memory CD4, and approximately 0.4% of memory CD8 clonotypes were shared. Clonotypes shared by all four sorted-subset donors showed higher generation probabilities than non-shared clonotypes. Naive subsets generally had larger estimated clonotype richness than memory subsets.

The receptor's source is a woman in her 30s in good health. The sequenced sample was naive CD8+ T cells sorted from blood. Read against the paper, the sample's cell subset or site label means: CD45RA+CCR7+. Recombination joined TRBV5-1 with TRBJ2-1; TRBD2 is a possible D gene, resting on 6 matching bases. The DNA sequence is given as TGCGCCAGCAGCGTGGGGGGCAATGAGCAGTTCTTC. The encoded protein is CASSVGGNEQFF.